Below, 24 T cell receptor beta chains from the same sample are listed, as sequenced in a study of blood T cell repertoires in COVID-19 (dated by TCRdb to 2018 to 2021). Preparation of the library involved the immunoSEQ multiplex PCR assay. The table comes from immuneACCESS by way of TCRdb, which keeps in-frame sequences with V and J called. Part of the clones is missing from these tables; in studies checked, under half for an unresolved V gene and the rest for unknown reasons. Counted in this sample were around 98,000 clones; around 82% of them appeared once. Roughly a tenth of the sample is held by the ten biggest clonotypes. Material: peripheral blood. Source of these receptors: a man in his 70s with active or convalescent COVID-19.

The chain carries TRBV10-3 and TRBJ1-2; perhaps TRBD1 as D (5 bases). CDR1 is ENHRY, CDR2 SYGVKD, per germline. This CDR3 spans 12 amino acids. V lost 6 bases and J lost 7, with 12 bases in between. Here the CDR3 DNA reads TGTGCCATCAGCGGGGGGTCTTCTGGCTACACCTTC. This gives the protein CAISGGSSGYTF.

The CDR3 DNA sequence: TGTGCCAGCAGCCAAACGGGACTCCCCGGTTCCGGGGAGCTGTTTTTT. Translated: CASSQTGLPGSGELFF. The gene calls are TRBV7-3 and TRBJ2-2, with D possibly matching TRBD2 (6 bases). The CDR3 runs 16 residues. Germline values: CDR1 SGHTA, CDR2 FQGTGA. V was shortened by 5 bases and J by 6 bases, with 19 bases between the two germline ends.

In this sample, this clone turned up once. Here the CDR3 reads CASNGQGLNQPQHF. The CDR3 bases are TGTGCCAGTAATGGGCAGGGACTAAATCAGCCCCAGCATTTT. The chain links TRBV19 to TRBJ1-5, with D perhaps TRBD1 (5 bases). The V and J ends lost 7 bases and 4 bases respectively, with 14 bases between them. The CDR3 is 14 amino acids. The V gene's germline CDR1 is LNHDA and CDR2 SQIVND (reference sequence).

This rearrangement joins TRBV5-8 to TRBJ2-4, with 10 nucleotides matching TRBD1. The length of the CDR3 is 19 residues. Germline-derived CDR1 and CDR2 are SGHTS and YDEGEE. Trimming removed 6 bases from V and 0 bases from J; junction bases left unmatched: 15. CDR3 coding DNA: TGTGCCAGCAACCGACAGGGGGCCTCCGTTTGGATAGCCAAAAACATTCAGTACTTC. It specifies CASNRQGASVWIAKNIQYF.

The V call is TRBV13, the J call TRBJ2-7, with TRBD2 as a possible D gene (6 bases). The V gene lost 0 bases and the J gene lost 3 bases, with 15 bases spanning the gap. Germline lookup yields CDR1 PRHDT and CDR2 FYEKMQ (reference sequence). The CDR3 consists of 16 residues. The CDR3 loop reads CASSLGGTAGFYEQYF. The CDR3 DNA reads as TGTGCCAGCAGCTTAGGGGGGACCGCGGGATTCTACGAGCAGTACTTC.

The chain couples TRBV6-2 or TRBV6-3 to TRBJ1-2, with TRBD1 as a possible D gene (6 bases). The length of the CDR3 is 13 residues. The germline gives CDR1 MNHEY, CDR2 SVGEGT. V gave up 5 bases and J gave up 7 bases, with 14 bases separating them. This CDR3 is CASSMPQGFGYTF. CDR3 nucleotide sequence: TGTGCCAGCAGTATGCCGCAGGGGTTTGGCTACACCTTC.

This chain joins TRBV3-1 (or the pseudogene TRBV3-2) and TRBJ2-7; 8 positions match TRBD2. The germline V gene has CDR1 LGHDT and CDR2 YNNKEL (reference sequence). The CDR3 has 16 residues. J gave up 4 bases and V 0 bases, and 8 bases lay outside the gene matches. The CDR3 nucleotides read TGTGCCAGCAGCCAAGAAGAAGGGACTAGTATTTACGAGCAGTACTTC. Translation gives CASSQEEGTSIYEQYF.

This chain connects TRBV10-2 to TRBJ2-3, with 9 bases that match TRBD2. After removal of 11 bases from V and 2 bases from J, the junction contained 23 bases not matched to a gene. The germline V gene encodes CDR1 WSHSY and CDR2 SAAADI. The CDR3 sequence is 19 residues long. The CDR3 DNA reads TGCGCCCGCTGTGGGGGGGCGGGGGGGCCCCCCAAGCACACAGATACGCAGTATTTT. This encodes CARCGGAGGPPKHTDTQYF.

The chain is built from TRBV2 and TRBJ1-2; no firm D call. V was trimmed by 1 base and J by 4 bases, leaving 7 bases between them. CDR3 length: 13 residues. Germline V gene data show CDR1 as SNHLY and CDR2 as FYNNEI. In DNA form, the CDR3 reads TGTGCCAGCAGTGAAGGTCAGTCCTATGGCTACACCTTC. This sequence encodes CASSEGQSYGYTF. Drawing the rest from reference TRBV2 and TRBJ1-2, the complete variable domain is EPEVTQTPSHQVTQMGQEVILRCVPISNHLYFYWYRQILGQKVEFLVSFYNNEISEKSEIFDDQFSVERPDGSNFTLKIRSTKLEDSAMYFCASSEGQSYGYTFGSGTRLTVV.

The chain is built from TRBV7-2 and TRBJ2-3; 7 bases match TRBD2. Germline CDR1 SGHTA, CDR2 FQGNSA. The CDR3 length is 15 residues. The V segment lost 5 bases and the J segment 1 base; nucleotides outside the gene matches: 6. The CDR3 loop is CASSARTRGTDTQYF. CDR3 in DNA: TGTGCCAGCAGCGCCCGGACTAGAGGCACAGATACGCAGTATTTT.

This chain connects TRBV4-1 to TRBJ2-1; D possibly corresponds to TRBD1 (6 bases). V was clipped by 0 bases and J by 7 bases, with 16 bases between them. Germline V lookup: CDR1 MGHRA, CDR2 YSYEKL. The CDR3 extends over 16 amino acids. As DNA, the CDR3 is TGCGCCAGCAGCCAAGAAAGAGGGTACAGGGAAAATGAGCAGTTCTTC. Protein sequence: CASSQERGYRENEQFF.

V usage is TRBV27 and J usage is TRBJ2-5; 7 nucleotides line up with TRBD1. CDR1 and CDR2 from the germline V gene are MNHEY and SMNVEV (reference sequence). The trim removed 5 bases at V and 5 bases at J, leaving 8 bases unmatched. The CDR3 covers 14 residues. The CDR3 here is CASSPTGLGETQYF. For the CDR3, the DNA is TGTGCCAGCAGTCCGACAGGGCTTGGGGAGACCCAGTACTTC.

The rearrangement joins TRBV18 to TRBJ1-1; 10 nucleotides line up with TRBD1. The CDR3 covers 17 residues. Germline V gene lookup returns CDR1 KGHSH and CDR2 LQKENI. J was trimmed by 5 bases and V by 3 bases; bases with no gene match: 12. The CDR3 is CASSPAGTGAWVTEAFF. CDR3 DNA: TGTGCCAGCTCACCGGCCGGGACAGGGGCCTGGGTTACTGAAGCTTTCTTT.

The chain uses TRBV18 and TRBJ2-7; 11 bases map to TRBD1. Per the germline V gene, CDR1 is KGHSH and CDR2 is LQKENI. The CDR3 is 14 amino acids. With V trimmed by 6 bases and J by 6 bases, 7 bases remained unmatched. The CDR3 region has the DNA TGTGCCAGCTCTCGGGACAGGGGGTACGGCGAGCAGTACTTC. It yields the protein CASSRDRGYGEQYF.

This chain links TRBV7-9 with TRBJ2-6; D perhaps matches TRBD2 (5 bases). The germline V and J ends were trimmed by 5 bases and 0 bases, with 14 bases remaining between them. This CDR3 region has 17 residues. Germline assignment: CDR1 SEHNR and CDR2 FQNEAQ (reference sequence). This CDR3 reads CASSLGSSNSGANVLTF. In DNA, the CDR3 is TGTGCCAGCAGCCTCGGGTCTAGCAACTCTGGGGCCAACGTCCTGACTTTC.

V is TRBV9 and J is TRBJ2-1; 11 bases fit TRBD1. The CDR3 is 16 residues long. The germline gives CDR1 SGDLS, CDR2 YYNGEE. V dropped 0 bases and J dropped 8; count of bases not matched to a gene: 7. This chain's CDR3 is CASSVAGTGGYDEQFF. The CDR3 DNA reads TGTGCCAGCAGCGTAGCCGGGACAGGGGGGTATGATGAGCAGTTCTTC.

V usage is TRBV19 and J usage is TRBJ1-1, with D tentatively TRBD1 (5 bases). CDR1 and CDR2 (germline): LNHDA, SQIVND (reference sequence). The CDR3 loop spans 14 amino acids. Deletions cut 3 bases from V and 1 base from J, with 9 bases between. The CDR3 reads CASSIWQGNTEAFF. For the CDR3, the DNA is TGTGCCAGTAGTATCTGGCAGGGGAACACTGAAGCTTTCTTT.

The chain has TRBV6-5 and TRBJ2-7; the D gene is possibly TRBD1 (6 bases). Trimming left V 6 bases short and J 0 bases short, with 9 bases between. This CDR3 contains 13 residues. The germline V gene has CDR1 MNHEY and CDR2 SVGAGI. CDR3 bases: TGTGCCAGCAGGACAGGTGACTCCTACGAGCAGTACTTC. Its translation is CASRTGDSYEQYF.

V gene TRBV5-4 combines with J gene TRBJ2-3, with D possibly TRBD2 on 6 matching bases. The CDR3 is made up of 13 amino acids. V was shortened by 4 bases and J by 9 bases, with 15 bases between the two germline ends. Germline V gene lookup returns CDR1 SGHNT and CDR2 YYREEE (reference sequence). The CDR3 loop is CASSLHGGDTQYF. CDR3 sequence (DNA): TGTGCCAGCAGCCTACATGGCGGGGACACGCAGTATTTT.

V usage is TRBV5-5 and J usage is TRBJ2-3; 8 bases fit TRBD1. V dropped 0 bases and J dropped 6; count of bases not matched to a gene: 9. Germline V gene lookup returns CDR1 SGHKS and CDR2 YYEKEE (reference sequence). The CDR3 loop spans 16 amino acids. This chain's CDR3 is CASSLGQGAQVDTQYF. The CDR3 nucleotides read TGTGCCAGCAGCTTGGGCCAGGGGGCGCAGGTGGATACGCAGTATTTT.

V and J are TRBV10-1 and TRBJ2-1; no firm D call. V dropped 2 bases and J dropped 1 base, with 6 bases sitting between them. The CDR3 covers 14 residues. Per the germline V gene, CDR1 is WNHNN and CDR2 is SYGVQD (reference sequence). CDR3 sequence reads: CASSETDSYNEQFF. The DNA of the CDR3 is TGCGCCAGCAGTGAGACAGATTCCTACAATGAGCAGTTCTTC.

The CDR3 here is CASSEKGVFGTEAFF. The CDR3 DNA sequence: TGTGCCAGCAGCGAAAAGGGGGTTTTCGGCACTGAAGCTTTCTTT. This chain uses TRBV21-1 with TRBJ1-1; the table gives TRBD1 as D, unverified against the DNA. TRBV21-1 is an annotated pseudogene. CDR3 size: 15 residues.

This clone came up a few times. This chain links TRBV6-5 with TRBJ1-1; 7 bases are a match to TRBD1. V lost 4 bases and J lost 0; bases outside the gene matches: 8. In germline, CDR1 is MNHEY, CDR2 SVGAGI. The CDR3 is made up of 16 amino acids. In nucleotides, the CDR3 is TGTGCCAGCAGTTTATCCGCAGGACAGGTGAACACTGAAGCTTTCTTT. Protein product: CASSLSAGQVNTEAFF.

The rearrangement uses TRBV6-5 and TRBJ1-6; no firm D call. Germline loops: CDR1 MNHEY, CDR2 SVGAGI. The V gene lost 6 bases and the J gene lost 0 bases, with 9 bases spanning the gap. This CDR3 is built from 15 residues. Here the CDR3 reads CASRFRDSYNSPLHF. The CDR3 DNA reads TGTGCCAGCAGATTCCGGGACTCCTATAATTCACCCCTCCACTTT.